Given below is one TCR beta chain in context. The data belong to a study of T cell changes during pregnancy in multiple sclerosis. In germline, CDR1 is SGDLS, CDR2 YYNGEE. The CDR3 totals 17 residues. The trim removed 3 bases at V and 5 bases at J, leaving 12 bases unmatched. Produced via immunoSEQ multiplex PCR; TCRdb's table is partial and in-frame only. The repertoire has about 75,000 clones, around nine tenths of them found once; the top ten carry around 0.41%. The chain uses TRBV9 and TRBJ2-5; 11 nucleotides line up with TRBD2. The specimen comprised CD4+ T cells from peripheral blood mononuclear cells, sampled before pregnancy. This clonotype was obtained from a female donor with multiple sclerosis, enrolled in a pregnancy study. CDR3 protein: CASSANPPLAGAETQYF. The CDR3 region has the DNA TGTGCCAGCAGCGCTAACCCACCACTAGCGGGAGCGGAGACCCAGTACTTC.